One and the same sample provided the 24 T cell receptor beta chains below, sequenced in a study of early T cells in non-severe SARS-CoV-2 infection. TCRdb ran MiXCR on the 5' RACE reads and lists one entry per CDR3 protein. In the table there are over 55,000 distinct CDR3 sequences, around 12% of which are singletons. Sequencing was done on a sample of whole blood. These receptors were collected from an adult who was a healthcare worker with PCR-confirmed SARS-CoV-2 infection or an uninfected control (not recorded which).

At least ten counts were recorded for this clonotype. The V gene is TRBV12-3 or TRBV12-4, the J gene TRBJ2-1; either TRBD1 or TRBD2 may fit D (7 bases each). Trimming took 3 bases from V and 4 from J, leaving 13 bases between them. This CDR3 spans 15 amino acids. Here the CDR3 DNA reads TGTGCCAGCAGTTTGGGAGGGGGCCGATACAATGAGCAGTTCTTC. It translates to CASSLGGGRYNEQFF.

This clonotype was counted a few times. The CDR3 coding sequence is TGTGCCACGCTGCAACCGGGGGGCGGTCAGCCCCAGCATTTT. Translation gives CATLQPGGGQPQHF. The gene calls are TRBV19 and TRBJ1-5, with a weak D call TRBD1 (6 bases). V dropped 10 bases and J dropped 6 bases, with 19 bases sitting between them. The germline gives CDR1 LNHDA, CDR2 SQIVND (reference sequence). This CDR3 is 14 amino acids long.

In its sample, this clonotype was seen many times. This chain connects TRBV6-5 to TRBJ1-2, with D maybe TRBD1 (5 bases). The CDR3 runs to 12 residues. Germline CDR1 MNHEY, CDR2 SVGAGI. The V and J ends lost 5 bases and 3 bases respectively, with 7 bases between them. The CDR3 region has the DNA TGTGCCAGCAGTAAGACAGACTATGGCTACACCTTC. It yields the protein CASSKTDYGYTF.

This clonotype was detected many times. The gene calls are TRBV20-1 and TRBJ1-5; D perhaps matches TRBD1 (6 bases). Germline V gives CDR1 DFQATT, CDR2 SNEGSKA (reference sequence). Trimming took off 5 bases at V and 2 bases at J, with 7 bases between the two ends. This CDR3 region has 12 residues. CDR3 DNA sequence: TGCAGTGCTCGACAGGGCAATCAGCCCCAGCATTTT. Amino acid sequence: CSARQGNQPQHF.

This chain joins TRBV7-6 and TRBJ2-1, with 14 positions matching TRBD2. Germline V gives CDR1 SGHVS, CDR2 FNYEAQ. The CDR3 is 15 amino acids. V was pared by 8 bases and J by 8 bases, with 8 bases of the junction left unmatched. The CDR3 spells CASAGTSGSWDEQFF. DNA for the CDR3: TGTGCCAGCGCCGGGACTAGCGGGAGCTGGGATGAGCAGTTCTTC.

In this sample, this clonotype turned up many times. This rearrangement joins TRBV9 to TRBJ2-3; perhaps TRBD2 as D (6 bases). The CDR3 loop spans 17 amino acids. Germline V gene sequence: CDR1 SGDLS, CDR2 YYNGEE. V lost 0 bases to trimming and J lost 1 base, with 15 bases between them. CDR3 coding DNA: TGTGCCAGCAGCGTAGCGTTTGAGCGGGCGGGCACAGATACGCAGTATTTT. Amino acids: CASSVAFERAGTDTQYF.

This clonotype turned up a few times. This rearrangement joins TRBV28 to TRBJ1-2; TRBD1 matches 7 bases. V lost 5 bases and J lost 8; bases outside the gene matches: 8. The length of the CDR3 is 13 residues. Germline CDR1 MDHEN, CDR2 SYDVKM. The CDR3 nucleotides read TGTGCCAGCAGTCCTCCGGGACAGAGAGGCTACACCTTC. It specifies CASSPPGQRGYTF.

This rearrangement joins TRBV10-1 to TRBJ1-1; TRBD1 matches at 8 bases. Germline V gene lookup returns CDR1 WNHNN and CDR2 SYGVQD (reference sequence). The V segment lost 5 bases and the J segment 6 bases; nucleotides outside the gene matches: 11. This CDR3 comprises 15 residues. The CDR3 bases are TGCGCCAGCAGTCTTAGGACAGGGATTGGTGCTGAAGCTTTCTTT. Its translation is CASSLRTGIGAEAFF.

In its sample, this clonotype was seen many times. The rearrangement uses TRBV19 and TRBJ2-7; tentatively, D is TRBD1 or TRBD2 (5 bases each). The germline CDR1 and CDR2 sequences are LNHDA and SQIVND (reference sequence). This CDR3 is built from 13 residues. Trimming left V 3 bases short and J 5 bases short, with 11 bases between. In DNA form, the CDR3 reads TGTGCCAGTAGTATGGGGGTCTTGGACGAGCAGTACTTC. Amino acid sequence: CASSMGVLDEQYF.

This clonotype was recorded many times. The chain carries TRBV3-1 and TRBJ2-1; possible D gene TRBD2, 5 bases. V was pared by 0 bases and J by 6 bases, with 15 bases between. The germline gives CDR1 LGHDT, CDR2 YNNKEL (reference sequence). The CDR3 loop spans 16 amino acids. Here the CDR3 DNA reads TGTGCCAGCAGCCAAGATTTCGGCGGGCGCTTCAATGAGCAGTTCTTC. Amino acids: CASSQDFGGRFNEQFF.

This clonotype was seen many times. This chain uses TRBV12-3 or TRBV12-4 with TRBJ2-3; D is uncertain. Trimming took off 6 bases at V and 6 bases at J, with 16 bases between the two ends. This CDR3 comprises 14 residues. The CDR3 region has the DNA TGTGCCAGCAGCCGTACTGCGTCTACGGATACGCAGTATTTT. Translating it yields CASSRTASTDTQYF.

This clonotype came up many times. The gene calls are TRBV20-1 and TRBJ1-5; the D gene is possibly TRBD1 (6 bases). V was clipped by 6 bases and J by 0 bases, with 18 bases between them. The CDR3 is 16 residues long. The V gene's germline CDR1 is DFQATT and CDR2 SNEGSKA (reference sequence). CDR3 sequence reads: CSAPASGAYSNQPQHF. The CDR3 bases are TGCAGTGCCCCAGCGTCAGGGGCATATAGCAATCAGCCCCAGCATTTT.

This clonotype was seen ten or more times. CDR3 sequence reads: CASSVGTSVDIQYF. The CDR3 nucleotides read TGTGCCAGCAGCGTCGGGACTTCCGTCGACATTCAGTACTTC. The V call is TRBV9, the J call TRBJ2-4, with D possibly TRBD2 on 6 matching bases. Germline loops: CDR1 SGDLS, CDR2 YYNGEE. CDR3 size: 14 residues. V lost 2 bases and J 8 bases, leaving 14 bases between the germline ends.

In its sample, this clonotype was seen many times. The V call is TRBV7-9, the J call TRBJ1-5; a possible D gene is TRBD1 (5 bases). This CDR3 has 13 amino acids. Germline CDR1 reads SEHNR; CDR2 reads FQNEAQ (reference sequence). V dropped 4 bases and J dropped 5 bases, with 9 bases sitting between them. In DNA form, the CDR3 reads TGTGCCAGCAGCTGGGGGGTTGATCAGCCCCAGCATTTT. As protein: CASSWGVDQPQHF. The full variable domain, with the rest looked up from reference TRBV7-9 and TRBJ1-5, is DTGVSQNPRHKITKRGQNVTFRCDPISEHNRLYWYRQTLGQGPEFLTYFQNEAQLEKSRLLSDRFSAERPKGSFSTLEIQRTEQGDSAMYLCASSWGVDQPQHFGDGTRLSIL.

This clonotype has at least ten counts. The J gene is TRBJ2-7, the V gene TRBV12-3 or TRBV12-4; D is perhaps TRBD2 (6 bases). V lost 5 bases and J 1 base, leaving 18 bases between the germline ends. The CDR3 loop spans 16 amino acids. CDR3 sequence reads: CASSTPSSAPSYEQYF. Written as DNA, the CDR3 is TGTGCCAGCAGTACCCCTTCTAGCGCCCCGTCCTACGAGCAGTACTTC.

Only a few counts were recorded for this clonotype. V usage is TRBV4-3 and J usage is TRBJ2-7, with 9 bases that match TRBD1. Germline lookup yields CDR1 LGHNA and CDR2 YSLEER. J lost 3 bases, V lost 1 base, and 10 bases had no gene match. This CDR3 contains 17 residues. The CDR3 sequence: CASSQAYGPGQGYEQYF. Here the CDR3 DNA reads TGCGCCAGCAGCCAAGCGTACGGCCCGGGACAGGGCTACGAGCAGTACTTC.

This clonotype showed up many times. V usage is TRBV6-2 or TRBV6-3 and J usage is TRBJ2-7; perhaps TRBD1 as D (6 bases). The CDR3 has 15 amino acids. In germline, CDR1 is MNHEY, CDR2 SVGEGT. The V end lost 6 bases, the J end lost 0 bases, and 15 bases lay between the germline ends. The CDR3 loop reads CASRPYRDLSYEQYF. The CDR3 DNA is TGTGCCAGCAGACCCTACAGGGACCTCTCCTACGAGCAGTACTTC.

This clonotype was seen many times. The chain carries TRBV20-1 and TRBJ2-1, with TRBD1 identical over 7 bases. V dropped 5 bases and J dropped 3; count of bases not matched to a gene: 7. The CDR3 consists of 14 residues. Germline V gene sequence: CDR1 DFQATT, CDR2 SNEGSKA (reference sequence). CDR3 amino acids: CSASTGDSYNEQFF. Written as DNA, the CDR3 is TGCAGTGCTTCCACAGGGGATAGCTACAATGAGCAGTTCTTC.

Ten or more counts support this clonotype. V gene TRBV25-1 combines with J gene TRBJ2-6; D call uncertain. The CDR3 contains 13 residues. V lost 6 bases and J lost 3, with 6 bases in between. The germline V gene encodes CDR1 MGHDK and CDR2 SYGVNS. In nucleotides, the CDR3 is TGTGCCAGCAGGCCCGGTGGGGCCAACGTCCTGACTTTC. As protein: CASRPGGANVLTF.

CDR3 amino acids: CATAKDGVATEAFF. The CDR3 nucleotides are TGTGCCACCGCGAAAGACGGAGTGGCCACTGAAGCTTTCTTT. The gene calls are TRBV15 and TRBJ1-1; the D is unclear. V lost 8 bases and J lost 4, with 17 bases in between. The CDR3 totals 14 residues. Germline V CDR1 and CDR2: LNHNV, YYDKDF (reference sequence).

This CDR3 is CASSLLADTQYF. The CDR3 DNA reads TGTGCCAGCAGCTTGTTGGCAGATACGCAGTATTTT. The chain joins TRBV5-6 to TRBJ2-3; no definite D call. The V and J ends lost 1 base and 4 bases respectively, with 4 bases between them. The CDR3 has 12 amino acids. CDR1 SGHDT and CDR2 YYEEEE come from the germline V gene.

This clonotype came up many times. The chain carries TRBV20-1 and TRBJ2-7, with 9 positions matching TRBD2. With 1 base clipped from V and 0 bases from J, the junction kept 4 bases outside the gene matches. The CDR3 extends over 15 amino acids. Germline CDR1 DFQATT, CDR2 SNEGSKA (reference sequence). The CDR3 DNA follows: TGCAGTGCTAGAGGAAGCGGGAGGACCTCCTACGAGCAGTACTTC. This encodes CSARGSGRTSYEQYF.

This clonotype was found many times. One end of the junction fails to match germline, which may point to a read error. CDR3 in DNA: TGTGCTAGCAGCTCAGACAGGGGGGACGAGCAGTACTTC. It specifies CASSSDRGDEQYF. The chain couples TRBV7-7 to TRBJ2-7; 9 positions match TRBD1. Germline loops: CDR1 SSHAT, CDR2 FNYEAQ (reference sequence). The CDR3 totals 13 residues.

This clonotype has a count of ten or more. The chain combines TRBV7-2 with TRBJ1-1, with TRBD1 as a possible D gene (6 bases). V lost 1 base and J lost 0, with 6 bases in between. Germline values: CDR1 SGHTA, CDR2 FQGNSA. CDR3 size: 14 residues. DNA for the CDR3: TGTGCCAGCAGCTTAGGACAGGTGAACACTGAAGCTTTCTTT. Translated: CASSLGQVNTEAFF. The full variable domain, with the rest looked up from reference TRBV7-2 and TRBJ1-1, is GAGVSQSPSNKVTEKGKDVELRCDPISGHTALYWYRQSLGQGLEFLIYFQGNSAPDKSGLPSDRFSAERTGGSVSTLTIQRTQQEDSAVYLCASSLGQVNTEAFFGQGTRLTVV.